Following are 29 T cell receptor beta chains from one sample sequenced in a study of blood T cell repertoires in COVID-19. Data came from immunoSEQ multiplex PCR; TCRdb stores just in-frame clones and leaves some out. The data contain 150,000 to 200,000 clones, approximately 80% of them singletons. Sequencing was performed on peripheral blood. The receptors were sampled from an elderly woman with acute or convalescent COVID-19.

V and J are TRBV6-5 and TRBJ2-7, with 7 bases matching TRBD1. Germline V lookup: CDR1 MNHEY, CDR2 SVGAGI. V shed 7 bases and J 5 bases; nucleotides not matched to a gene: 8. This CDR3 spans 13 amino acids. CDR3 sequence: CASTETGTNEQYF. Written as DNA, the CDR3 is TGTGCCAGCACCGAGACAGGGACAAACGAGCAGTACTTC.

The chain links TRBV20-1 to TRBJ1-2; D is undetermined. Trimming removed 6 bases from V and 4 bases from J, with 12 bases in between. The CDR3 contains 12 residues. Germline lookup yields CDR1 DFQATT and CDR2 SNEGSKA (reference sequence). The CDR3 region has the DNA TGCAGTGCCAGTCTCGAGAGCTATGGCTACACCTTC. It yields the protein CSASLESYGYTF.

This clone was counted only a few times. The chain carries TRBV7-2 and TRBJ2-7, with D possibly being TRBD2 (5 bases). The V end lost 4 bases, the J end lost 9 bases, and 19 bases lay between the germline ends. CDR1 and CDR2 from the germline V gene are SGHTA and FQGNSA. The CDR3 runs to 14 residues. The CDR3, as DNA: TGTGCCAGCAGCTCGATGGGGAGCGGACGGGCGCAGTACTTC. Translating gives CASSSMGSGRAQYF.

V is TRBV4-3 and J is TRBJ2-2; 7 bases fit TRBD2. Per germline, CDR1 LGHNA and CDR2 YSLEER. V lost 0 bases and J lost 3; bases outside the gene matches: 7. This CDR3 has 17 residues. This CDR3 reads CASSQERWGGDTGELFF. For the CDR3, the DNA is TGCGCCAGCAGCCAAGAGAGGTGGGGAGGGGACACCGGGGAGCTGTTTTTT.

The rearrangement uses TRBV19 and TRBJ2-7; D is possibly TRBD1 (5 bases). The length of the CDR3 is 14 residues. The germline V gene has CDR1 LNHDA and CDR2 SQIVND (reference sequence). Trimming stripped 5 bases from V and 7 bases from J, with 18 bases between. The CDR3 DNA reads as TGTGCCAGTAGTCGCCAGGCCTATAAGGGGGAGCAGTACTTC. Translated: CASSRQAYKGEQYF.

CDR3 in amino acids: CASSLAARGGTEAFF. The DNA of the CDR3 is TGTGCCAGCAGCTTGGCGGCGCGTGGGGGGACTGAAGCTTTCTTT. The chain recombines TRBV5-4 with TRBJ1-1; possibly TRBD1 for D (5 bases). V was trimmed by 0 bases and J by 5 bases, leaving 14 bases between them. The CDR3 runs to 15 residues. Germline V gives CDR1 SGHNT, CDR2 YYREEE (reference sequence). The complete variable domain, with remaining parts taken from reference TRBV5-4 and TRBJ1-1, reads ETGVTQSPTHLIKTRGQQVTLRCSSQSGHNTVSWYQQALGQGPQFIFQYYREEENGRGNFPPRFSGLQFPNYSSELNVNALELDDSALYLCASSLAARGGTEAFFGQGTRLTVV.

The V call is TRBV7-9, the J call TRBJ1-4; 11 nucleotides align to TRBD1. J lost 4 bases, V lost 5 bases, and 15 bases had no gene match. CDR3 length equals 19 residues. In germline, CDR1 is SEHNR, CDR2 FQNEAQ (reference sequence). CDR3 region: CASSRWRTGGIRVNEKLFF. CDR3 coding DNA: TGTGCCAGCAGCCGCTGGAGGACAGGGGGCATTCGGGTTAATGAAAAACTGTTTTTT.

This clone was seen just once. This chain links TRBV4-3 with TRBJ2-1; 9 bases are shared with TRBD2. The CDR3 extends over 17 amino acids. V was clipped by 3 bases and J by 5 bases; unmatched bases: 11. Germline values: CDR1 LGHNA, CDR2 YSLEER. CDR3 nucleotide sequence: TGCGCCAGCAGCCACGTTAGGGGCGGGAGGGAGAACAATGAGCAGTTCTTC. It specifies CASSHVRGGRENNEQFF.

The V call is TRBV18, the J call TRBJ1-4; D gene uncertain. Germline values: CDR1 KGHSH, CDR2 LQKENI. CDR3 size: 13 residues. V lost 2 bases and J lost 5, with 6 bases in between. The CDR3 region has the DNA TGTGCCAGCTCACCAAGCTTCAATGAAAAACTGTTTTTT. It is translated as CASSPSFNEKLFF.

J is TRBJ2-7 and V is TRBV5-4; 7 bases are shared with TRBD2. The CDR3 consists of 16 residues. J gave up 0 bases and V 2 bases, and 8 bases lay outside the gene matches. CDR1 and CDR2 (germline): SGHNT, YYREEE (reference sequence). The CDR3 sequence: CASSFTGWGGSYEQYF. Written as DNA, the CDR3 is TGTGCCAGCAGCTTCACCGGGTGGGGGGGCTCCTACGAGCAGTACTTC.

This chain connects TRBV6-1 to TRBJ2-1, with TRBD2 matching 9 bases. V shed 0 bases and J 3 bases; nucleotides not matched to a gene: 3. CDR1 and CDR2 from the germline V gene are MNHNS and SASEGT. CDR3 size: 16 residues. CDR3 sequence reads: CASSEAGTSFYNEQFF. The DNA of the CDR3 is TGTGCCAGCAGTGAAGCCGGGACTAGCTTCTACAATGAGCAGTTCTTC.

The chain has TRBV19 and TRBJ2-1; D might be TRBD1 (5 bases). The CDR3 loop spans 14 amino acids. Trimming stripped 10 bases from V and 3 bases from J, with 16 bases between. Per germline, CDR1 LNHDA and CDR2 SQIVND (reference sequence). The CDR3 here is CATTRTLSYNEQFF. The DNA of the CDR3 is TGTGCCACTACCAGGACACTCAGCTACAATGAGCAGTTCTTC.

The chain couples TRBV9 to TRBJ2-1; 11 nucleotides align to TRBD2. The CDR3 is 13 residues long. Trimming took 4 bases from V and 9 from J; bases not matched to a gene: 3. CDR1 SGDLS and CDR2 YYNGEE come from the germline V gene. Written as DNA, the CDR3 is TGTGCCAGCAGCCCTGGGACTAGCGGTGAGCAGTTCTTC. This translates into CASSPGTSGEQFF.

This clone appeared once. This chain links TRBV15 with TRBJ2-1, with unresolved D. Germline values: CDR1 LNHNV, CDR2 YYDKDF (reference sequence). The CDR3 totals 13 residues. V gave up 2 bases and J gave up 3 bases, with 5 bases separating them. The CDR3 loop is CATSRNGYNEQFF. In nucleotides, the CDR3 is TGTGCCACCAGCAGAAACGGCTACAATGAGCAGTTCTTC.

The rearrangement links TRBV4-1 to TRBJ1-1, with D possibly matching TRBD1 (5 bases). The CDR3 contains 15 residues. V was cut by 0 bases and J by 0 bases, with 8 bases left in between. CDR1 is MGHRA and CDR2 is YSYEKL in the germline V gene. The CDR3 here is CASSQERQMNTEAFF. In DNA, the CDR3 is TGCGCCAGCAGCCAAGAGAGACAGATGAACACTGAAGCTTTCTTT.

This clone was recorded only once. The rearrangement uses TRBV5-1 and TRBJ2-5, with TRBD2 matching 7 bases. The CDR3 loop spans 15 amino acids. Germline lookup yields CDR1 SGHRS and CDR2 YFSETQ. V shed 1 base, J shed 4 bases, and the junction held 7 bases outside the gene matches. The CDR3 loop is CASSLRPLAAETQYF. DNA of the CDR3: TGCGCCAGCAGCTTGCGACCGCTAGCGGCAGAGACCCAGTACTTC.

The chain is built from TRBV11-2 and TRBJ2-1; 7 bases line up with TRBD2. CDR1 SGHAT and CDR2 FQNNGV come from the germline V gene. V shed 1 base and J 1 base; nucleotides not matched to a gene: 4. The CDR3 spans 16 residues. The CDR3 region is CASSLGSSGSYNEQFF. CDR3 DNA sequence: TGTGCCAGCAGCTTAGGGTCTAGCGGTTCCTACAATGAGCAGTTCTTC.

The chain uses TRBV7-7 and TRBJ2-1; the D gene is possibly TRBD1 (5 bases). Germline CDR1 is SSHAT and CDR2 is FNYEAQ (reference sequence). V dropped 3 bases and J dropped 7 bases, with 16 bases sitting between them. This CDR3 comprises 15 residues. The CDR3 loop is CASSLGPAGPNEQFF. CDR3 DNA sequence: TGTGCCAGCAGCTTGGGCCCGGCAGGGCCAAATGAGCAGTTCTTC.

This clone was observed a single time. The chain is built from TRBV6-5 and TRBJ1-3; no definite D call. Germline V CDR1 and CDR2: MNHEY, SVGAGI. The V and J ends lost 2 bases and 9 bases respectively, with 14 bases between them. This CDR3 has 14 amino acids. CDR3 loop: CASSYDVVRGTIYF. The CDR3, as DNA: TGTGCCAGCAGTTACGACGTGGTCCGGGGCACCATATATTTT.

The CDR3 loop is CASSRLQDYGYTF. The DNA of the CDR3 is TGCGCCAGCAGCCGTCTCCAGGATTATGGCTACACCTTC. This chain connects TRBV4-1 to TRBJ1-2, with unresolved D. V was pared by 4 bases and J by 5 bases, with 11 bases between. Germline V CDR1 and CDR2: MGHRA, YSYEKL. The length of the CDR3 is 13 residues.

This rearrangement joins TRBV5-4 to TRBJ1-1; 7 bases match TRBD1. V lost 4 bases, J lost 4 bases, and 7 bases stayed unmatched. The CDR3 contains 14 residues. Germline CDR1 is SGHNT and CDR2 is YYREEE (reference sequence). The CDR3 DNA sequence: TGTGCCAGCAGCCCGGGAGCAGGGGGCACTGAAGCTTTCTTT. Translation: CASSPGAGGTEAFF.

The chain joins TRBV19 to TRBJ2-3, with D perhaps TRBD2 (5 bases). Germline-derived CDR1 and CDR2 are LNHDA and SQIVND (reference sequence). V lost 5 bases, J lost 2 bases, and 14 bases lay in between. This CDR3 is built from 15 residues. This CDR3 reads CASSPGLRSTDTQYF. CDR3 nucleotides: TGTGCCAGTAGTCCAGGACTCCGATCCACAGATACGCAGTATTTT.

This clone was recorded only once. The rearrangement joins TRBV5-1 to TRBJ1-1; D not certain. In germline, CDR1 is SGHRS, CDR2 YFSETQ. The CDR3 extends over 15 amino acids. Trimming left V 0 bases short and J 2 bases short, with 11 bases between. CDR3 residues: CASSLALAPNTEAFF. For the CDR3, the DNA is TGCGCCAGCAGCTTGGCCTTGGCACCTAACACTGAAGCTTTCTTT.

This chain joins TRBV7-6 and TRBJ2-3; 13 nucleotides match TRBD2. The CDR3 is 15 residues long. From germline, CDR1 is SGHVS and CDR2 FNYEAQ. The trim removed 5 bases at V and 5 bases at J, leaving 4 bases unmatched. In nucleotides, the CDR3 is TGTGCCAGCAGCCGGACTAGCGGGGGCAGAGATACGCAGTATTTT. Protein sequence: CASSRTSGGRDTQYF.

This clone has only a few counts. The chain employs TRBV11-2 and TRBJ2-4, with D tentatively TRBD2 (6 bases). The CDR3 has 18 residues. Germline V gene lookup returns CDR1 SGHAT and CDR2 FQNNGV. Trimming stripped 0 bases from V and 1 base from J, with 16 bases between. The CDR3 here is CASSLDFSGELAKNIQYF. The CDR3 DNA follows: TGTGCCAGCAGCTTAGACTTTTCGGGGGAGTTGGCCAAAAACATTCAGTACTTC.

The V call is TRBV28, the J call TRBJ1-4; 9 bases agree with TRBD1. V gave up 3 bases and J gave up 5 bases; unmatched junction bases: 4. The CDR3 is 15 amino acids. Per the germline V gene, CDR1 is MDHEN and CDR2 is SYDVKM. CDR3 sequence: CASSFLGTGNEKLFF. CDR3 nucleotides: TGTGCCAGCAGTTTTTTGGGGACAGGGAATGAAAAACTGTTTTTT.

As DNA, the CDR3 is TGCAGCGTTGAACAGCGGCAAGAGACCCAGTACTTC. Its translation: CSVEQRQETQYF. The chain couples TRBV29-1 to TRBJ2-5, with a weak D call TRBD2 (5 bases). This CDR3 region has 12 residues. Germline assignment: CDR1 SQVTM and CDR2 ANQGSEA. Trimming removed 2 bases from V and 2 bases from J, with 6 bases in between. Filled out from reference TRBV29-1 and TRBJ2-5, the complete variable domain reads SAVISQKPSRDICQRGTSLTIQCQVDSQVTMMFWYRQQPGQSLTLIATANQGSEATYESGFVIDKFPISRPNLTFSTLTVSNMSPEDSSIYLCSVEQRQETQYFGPGTRLLVL.

This chain links TRBV3-1 (or the pseudogene TRBV3-2) with TRBJ1-5; 12 nucleotides align to TRBD1. Germline trimming cut 3 bases from V and 6 bases from J; bases unmatched to any gene: 9. CDR1 and CDR2 from the germline V gene are LGHDT and YNNKEL (reference sequence). This CDR3 region has 17 residues. CDR3 in DNA: TGTGCCAGCAGCCAGCGGCGGGGGACAGGGGGCGTTCAGCCCCAGCATTTT. This encodes CASSQRRGTGGVQPQHF.

This rearrangement joins TRBV19 to TRBJ1-1; D not certain. The V gene lost 5 bases and the J gene lost 3 bases, with 13 bases spanning the gap. Germline CDR1 reads LNHDA; CDR2 reads SQIVND (reference sequence). This CDR3 has 14 residues. The CDR3 DNA sequence: TGTGCCAGTAGTGCGAGCTTCGGTGACACTGAAGCTTTCTTT. This sequence encodes CASSASFGDTEAFF.